This TCR beta chain was recorded in a study of Tregs in tolerant kidney transplant recipients. General study points: Expanding Tregs on activated donor B cells appeared to best identify donor-specific TCRbeta clones.

Sequencing was performed with immunoSEQ multiplex PCR; in TCRdb, only in-frame clones are kept and a portion is missing. The profile shows about 120,000 clones, 92% of them singletons. Unstimulated regulatory T cells (CD4+CD25+CD127-), CD4+CD25- non-regulatory cells, CD4 and CD8 cells were FACS-sorted from thawed PBMCs. Concerning this clone itself: The antigen is undetermined.

The germline gives CDR1 SGHTS, CDR2 YDEGEE. The CDR3 consists of 13 residues. Trimming at V came to 4 bases and at J to 12 bases, leaving 11 bases not matched to a gene. Sequencing used CD4+ T cells from blood. This clonotype was sampled from a human donor in good health. The J gene is TRBJ1-1, the V gene TRBV5-8; 8 nucleotides align to TRBD1. CDR3 sequence: CASSKTGASWTFF. The CDR3 DNA follows: TGTGCCAGCAGCAAGACAGGGGCAAGTTGGACTTTCTTT.